A single sample gave rise to the 6 T cell receptor beta chains below, sequenced in a study of T cell responses to AZD1222 COVID-19 vaccine. The method was immunoSEQ multiplex PCR; TCRdb's version includes in-frame clones alone and lacks a portion of them. The sample consists of some 79,000 clones, over 60% of them appearing once. The sample was peripheral blood, taken 28 days after the second AZD1222 dose. The receptor set was obtained from an adult who received the AZD1222 COVID-19 vaccine.

V is TRBV7-9 and J is TRBJ2-3, with D maybe TRBD2 (7 bases). Germline V lookup: CDR1 SEHNR, CDR2 FQNEAQ (reference sequence). This CDR3 contains 17 residues. Trimming stripped 4 bases from V and 0 bases from J, with 17 bases between. CDR3 coding DNA: TGTGCCAGCAGCTCCCCCCCACAGGGAGGGAGCACAGATACGCAGTATTTT. The encoded protein is CASSSPPQGGSTDTQYF.

Only a few counts were recorded for this clone. The J gene is TRBJ1-1, the V gene TRBV5-1; D gene ambiguous. Looked up from germline, CDR1 is SGHRS and CDR2 is YFSETQ. Trimming took off 2 bases at V and 6 bases at J, with 11 bases between the two ends. This CDR3 contains 13 residues. The CDR3 loop reads CASSLGRLAEAFF. CDR3 nucleotide sequence: TGCGCCAGCAGCTTAGGTCGGCTGGCTGAAGCTTTCTTT.

V gene TRBV9 combines with J gene TRBJ1-2; TRBD1 aligns across 7 bases. This CDR3 has 14 amino acids. Per the germline V gene, CDR1 is SGDLS and CDR2 is YYNGEE. Trimming removed 0 bases from V and 6 bases from J; junction bases left unmatched: 5. CDR3 sequence reads: CASSVEIGGDGYTF. DNA of the CDR3: TGTGCCAGCAGCGTAGAGATAGGGGGCGATGGCTACACCTTC.

This chain links TRBV27 with TRBJ1-2; D unclear. This CDR3 is 13 amino acids long. Germline CDR1 MNHEY, CDR2 SMNVEV (reference sequence). V was trimmed by 5 bases and J by 1 base, leaving 8 bases between them. The CDR3 nucleotides read TGTGCCAGCAGTCCCTTACATAACTATGGCTACACCTTC. Protein product: CASSPLHNYGYTF.

The chain couples TRBV7-9 to TRBJ2-7; maybe TRBD1 (6 bases). The CDR3 runs 13 residues. The germline V and J ends were trimmed by 2 bases and 2 bases, with 7 bases remaining between them. Germline CDR1 and CDR2: SEHNR and FQNEAQ (reference sequence). The CDR3 spells CASSLKGAYEQYF. CDR3 DNA: TGTGCCAGCAGCTTAAAGGGGGCCTACGAGCAGTACTTC. Filled out from reference TRBV7-9 and TRBJ2-7, the complete variable domain reads DTGVSQNPRHKITKRGQNVTFRCDPISEHNRLYWYRQTLGQGPEFLTYFQNEAQLEKSRLLSDRFSAERPKGSFSTLEIQRTEQGDSAMYLCASSLKGAYEQYFGPGTRLTVT.

The chain combines TRBV2 with TRBJ2-6; 7 bases are shared with TRBD1. This CDR3 contains 17 residues. The junction had 8 bases not matched to a gene; V was cut back by 5 bases and J by 1 base. Per germline, CDR1 SNHLY and CDR2 FYNNEI. The CDR3 nucleotides read TGTGCCAGCAGTTCGACAGGGTCTACATCTGGGGCCAACGTCCTGACTTTC. Protein: CASSSTGSTSGANVLTF.